The rows below give T cell receptor beta chains drawn from one sample of a study of somatic mutations in cytotoxic T cells in rheumatoid arthritis. Only in-frame clones appear in the TCRdb table, and some are missing; sequencing was by immunoSEQ multiplex PCR. Among about 14,000 clones listed, 82% were seen once. What was sequenced was CD8+ T cells sorted from blood. These receptor sequences come from an adult with rheumatoid arthritis. Both conserved end residues are part of each CDR3. The order of the fields is J gene, V gene, CDR3 length, CDR3 protein.

>TRBJ2-1|TRBV7-9|16
CASSDTAGESYNEQFF
>TRBJ2-3|TRBV28|11
CASRTTDTQYF
>TRBJ2-7|TRBV11-2|14
CASSLGDSSYEQYF
>TRBJ1-3|TRBV7-2|18
CASSLVGGTASSGNTIYF
>TRBJ2-6|TRBV30|14
CAWVKGAGANVLTF
>TRBJ1-2|TRBV11-2|14
CASSVGTPIYGYTF
>TRBJ2-7|TRBV28|14
CASSPQGMAYEQYF
>TRBJ2-5|TRBV13|14
CASSLRTAQETQYF
>TRBJ2-7|TRBV28|15
CASSSLGGTSYEQYF
>TRBJ1-2|TRBV29-1|14
CSVEWSVSGSGYTF
>TRBJ2-7|TRBV7-9|11
CASSHDYEQYF
>TRBJ1-5|TRBV6-1|15
CASSEDILSNQPQHF
>TRBJ2-1|TRBV7-3|15
CASSFLSSSYNEQFF
>TRBJ1-1|TRBV7-9|16
CASSHSRRSMNTEAFF
>TRBJ2-5|TRBV4-3|16
CASSQDSVGGVETQYF
>TRBJ2-3|TRBV10-3|18
CAISDEPSTSGSADTQYF
>TRBJ1-1|TRBV7-9|18
CASSLEIRQPSMNTEAFF
>TRBJ2-7|TRBV19|14
CASSITGRSYEQYF
>TRBJ2-7|TRBV18|15
CASSQGTSTTYEQYF
>TRBJ1-2|TRBV29-1|14
CSVEKSPSSDGYTF
>TRBJ2-2|TRBV7-3|13
CASKGPATGELFF
>TRBJ2-7|TRBV9|14
CASSPRTGTYEQYF